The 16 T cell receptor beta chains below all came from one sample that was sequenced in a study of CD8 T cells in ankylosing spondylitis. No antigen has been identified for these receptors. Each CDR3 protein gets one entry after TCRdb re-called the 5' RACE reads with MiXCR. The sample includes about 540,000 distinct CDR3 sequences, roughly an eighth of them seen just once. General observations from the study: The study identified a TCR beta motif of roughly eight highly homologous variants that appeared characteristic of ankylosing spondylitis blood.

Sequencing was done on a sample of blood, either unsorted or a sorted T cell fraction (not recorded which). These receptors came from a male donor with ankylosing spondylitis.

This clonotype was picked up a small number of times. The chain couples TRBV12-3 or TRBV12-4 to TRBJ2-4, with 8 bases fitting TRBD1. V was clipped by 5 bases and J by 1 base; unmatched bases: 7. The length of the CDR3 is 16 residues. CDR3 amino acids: CASSRDRLGAKNIQYF. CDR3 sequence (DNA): TGTGCCAGCAGTCGGGACAGGTTGGGGGCCAAAAACATTCAGTACTTC.

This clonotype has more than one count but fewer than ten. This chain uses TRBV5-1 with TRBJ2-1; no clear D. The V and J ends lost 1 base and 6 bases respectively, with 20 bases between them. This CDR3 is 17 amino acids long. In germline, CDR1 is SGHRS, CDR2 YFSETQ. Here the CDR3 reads CASSLLGLAAPSNEQFF. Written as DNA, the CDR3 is TGCGCCAGCAGCTTGTTAGGGTTGGCGGCCCCAAGCAATGAGCAGTTCTTC. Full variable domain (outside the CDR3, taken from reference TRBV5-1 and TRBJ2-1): KAGVTQTPRYLIKTRGQQVTLSCSPISGHRSVSWYQQTPGQGLQFLFEYFSETQRNKGNFPGRFSGRQFSNSRSEMNVSTLELGDSALYLCASSLLGLAAPSNEQFFGPGTRLTVL.

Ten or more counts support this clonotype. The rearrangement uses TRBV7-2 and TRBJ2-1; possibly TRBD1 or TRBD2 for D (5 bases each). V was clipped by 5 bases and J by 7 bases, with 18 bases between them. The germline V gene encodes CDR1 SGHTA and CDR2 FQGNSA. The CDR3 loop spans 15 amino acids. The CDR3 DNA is TGTGCCAGCAGCCCCGGGACGTCTACGGTGAATGAGCAGTTCTTC. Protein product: CASSPGTSTVNEQFF.

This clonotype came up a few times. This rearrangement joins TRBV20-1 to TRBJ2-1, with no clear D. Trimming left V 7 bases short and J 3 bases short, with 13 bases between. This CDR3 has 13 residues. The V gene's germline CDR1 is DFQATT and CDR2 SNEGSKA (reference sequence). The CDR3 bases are TGCAGTGGGACCGAGTGGGACTACAATGAGCAGTTCTTC. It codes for CSGTEWDYNEQFF.

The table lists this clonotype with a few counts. The CDR3 is CASRLRGQPQHF. The CDR3 DNA reads TGTGCCAGCAGGTTGCGGGGTCAGCCCCAGCATTTT. This chain joins TRBV12-3 or TRBV12-4 and TRBJ1-5; D is unresolved. V lost 6 bases and J 6 bases, leaving 9 bases between the germline ends. The CDR3 extends over 12 amino acids.

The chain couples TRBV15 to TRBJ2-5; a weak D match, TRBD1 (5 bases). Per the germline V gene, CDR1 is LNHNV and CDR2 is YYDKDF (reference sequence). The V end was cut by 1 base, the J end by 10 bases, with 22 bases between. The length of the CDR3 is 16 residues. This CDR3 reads CATSRGPAGFRWDQYF. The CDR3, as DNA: TGTGCCACCAGCAGAGGCCCGGCAGGGTTCAGGTGGGACCAGTACTTC.

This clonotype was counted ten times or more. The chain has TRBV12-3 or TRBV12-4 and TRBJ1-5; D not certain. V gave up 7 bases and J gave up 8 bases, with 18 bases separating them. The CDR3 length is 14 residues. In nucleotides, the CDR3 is TGTGCCAGCACTTCGAATCCCGGTGCGGAGCCCCAGCATTTT. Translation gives CASTSNPGAEPQHF.

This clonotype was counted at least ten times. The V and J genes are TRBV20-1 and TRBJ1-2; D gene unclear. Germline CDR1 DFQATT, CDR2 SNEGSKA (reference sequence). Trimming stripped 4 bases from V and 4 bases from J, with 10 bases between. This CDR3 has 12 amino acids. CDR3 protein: CSANPDTYGYTF. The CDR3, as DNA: TGCAGTGCTAACCCCGACACCTATGGCTACACCTTC.

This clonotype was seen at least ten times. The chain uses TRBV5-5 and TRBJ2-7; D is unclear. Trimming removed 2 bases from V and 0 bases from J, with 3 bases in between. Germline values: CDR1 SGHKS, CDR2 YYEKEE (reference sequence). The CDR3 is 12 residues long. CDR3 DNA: TGTGCCAGCAGCTTAACCTCCTACGAGCAGTACGTC. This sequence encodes CASSLTSYEQYV.

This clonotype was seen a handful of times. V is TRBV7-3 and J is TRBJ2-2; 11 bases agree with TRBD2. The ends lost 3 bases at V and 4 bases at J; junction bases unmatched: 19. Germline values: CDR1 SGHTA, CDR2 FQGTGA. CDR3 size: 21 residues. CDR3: CASSFTLYSGRAELLTGELFF. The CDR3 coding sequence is TGTGCCAGCAGCTTTACCCTTTATAGCGGGAGGGCCGAGCTCCTCACCGGGGAGCTGTTTTTT. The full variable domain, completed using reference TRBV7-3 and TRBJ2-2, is GAGVSQTPSNKVTEKGKYVELRCDPISGHTALYWYRQSLGQGPEFLIYFQGTGAADDSGLPNDRFFAVRPEGSVSTLKIQRTERGDSAVYLCASSFTLYSGRAELLTGELFFGEGSRLTVL.

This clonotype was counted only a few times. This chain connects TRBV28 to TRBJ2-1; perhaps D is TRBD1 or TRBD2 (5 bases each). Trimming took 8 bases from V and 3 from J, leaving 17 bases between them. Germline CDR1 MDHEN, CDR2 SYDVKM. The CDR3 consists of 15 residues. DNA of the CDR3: TGTGCCAGCGATGGAGTAGCGCAGGGCTACAATGAGCAGTTCTTC. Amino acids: CASDGVAQGYNEQFF. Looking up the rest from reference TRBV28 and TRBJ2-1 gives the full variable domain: DVKVTQSSRYLVKRTGEKVFLECVQDMDHENMFWYRQDPGLGLRLIYFSYDVKMKEKGDIPEGYSVSREKKERFSLILESASTNQTSMYLCASDGVAQGYNEQFFGPGTRLTVL.

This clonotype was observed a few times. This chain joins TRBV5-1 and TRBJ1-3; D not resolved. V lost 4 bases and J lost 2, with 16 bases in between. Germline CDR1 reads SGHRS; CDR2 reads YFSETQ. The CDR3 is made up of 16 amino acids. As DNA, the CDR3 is TGCGCCAGCAGCCCCCAATTCGGAAAAGCTGGAAACACCATATATTTT. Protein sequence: CASSPQFGKAGNTIYF.

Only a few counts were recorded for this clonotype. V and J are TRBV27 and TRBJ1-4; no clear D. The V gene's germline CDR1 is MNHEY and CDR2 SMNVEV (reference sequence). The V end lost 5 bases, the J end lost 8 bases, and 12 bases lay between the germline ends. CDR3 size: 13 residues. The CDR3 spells CASSPYNQEKLFF. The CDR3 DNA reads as TGTGCCAGCAGTCCTTATAACCAGGAAAAACTGTTTTTT.

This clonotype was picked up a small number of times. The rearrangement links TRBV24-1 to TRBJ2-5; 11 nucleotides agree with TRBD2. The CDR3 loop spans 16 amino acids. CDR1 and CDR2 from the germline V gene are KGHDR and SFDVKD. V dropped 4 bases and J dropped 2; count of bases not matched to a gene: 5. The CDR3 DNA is TGTGCCACCAGTGACCCCGGGACTAGCGGACAAGAGACCCAGTACTTC. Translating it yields CATSDPGTSGQETQYF.

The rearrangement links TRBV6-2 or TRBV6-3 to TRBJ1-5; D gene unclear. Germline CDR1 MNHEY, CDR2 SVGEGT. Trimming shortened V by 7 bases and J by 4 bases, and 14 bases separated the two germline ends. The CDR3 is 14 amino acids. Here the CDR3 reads CASTSRQENQPQHF. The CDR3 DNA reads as TGTGCCAGCACCTCGAGGCAAGAGAATCAGCCCCAGCATTTT.

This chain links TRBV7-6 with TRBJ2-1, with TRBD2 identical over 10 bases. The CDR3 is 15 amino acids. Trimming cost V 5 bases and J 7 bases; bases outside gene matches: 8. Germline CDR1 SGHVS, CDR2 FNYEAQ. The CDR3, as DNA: TGTGCCAGCAGCCCCCTAGCGGGAGAGGATAATGAGCAGTTCTTC. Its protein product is CASSPLAGEDNEQFF.